The T cell receptor beta chain under discussion was sequenced for a study of technical replicates of blood from several donors (dated by TCRdb to the late 2010s). Measured from the cysteine to the phenylalanine, the CDR3 is 11 residues long. Only the CDR3 DNA stays, 33 bases, in frame from base 1. The germline V gene supplies CDR1 MNHEY and CDR2 SVGAGI. V is reduced by 7 bases and J by 8 bases, leaving a spacing of 8 bases between them. The library was obtained by the immunoSEQ multiplex PCR assay. This immuneACCESS table, as held by TCRdb, lists in-frame sequences with V and J called but not all clones. Of the missing ones, under half trace to an unresolved V gene in checked studies; the others have no known cause. The sample yields some 77,000 clones; around 90% were counted once. About 0.4% of the sample comes from the top ten. Details on this clone: What this receptor recognizes is not known. No qualities accompany the bases; no much larger clone lies one base away.

Sequencing was performed on T cells isolated from PBMCs. This clonotype was sampled from a human donor in good health. The V gene is TRBV6-5 and the J gene is TRBJ2-2, with the D segment identity uncertain. The DNA sequence is as follows: TGTGCCAGCAATCGCGAGGGGGAGCTGTTTTTT. Its protein reads: CASNREGELFF.